This T cell receptor beta chain came from a study of T cell clonality in common variable immunodeficiency. CDR1 and CDR2 (germline): SQVTM, ANQGSEA. CDR3 length equals 14 residues. The ends were cut back, 2 bases at V and 5 bases at J, with 15 bases in the middle. Some clones are missing from TCRdb's copy, which holds only in-frame ones; the method was immunoSEQ multiplex PCR. In total the sample includes around 30,000 clones, none of them seen once. In its sample, this clone was seen many times. The missing CDR3 end, 3 residues past where the read stops, is filled in from the germline J gene. The source is a person aged 18 to 75 in good health. The specimen sequenced was peripheral blood mononuclear cells. The V call is TRBV29-1, the J call TRBJ1-1; D possibly corresponds to TRBD1 (6 bases). The DNA read from the CDR3 is TGCAGCGTTGAAATCGGGCAGGGGAGGACTGAA. Protein sequence: CSVEIGQGRTE. The whole CDR3 protein is CSVEIGQGRTEAFF.